This TCR beta chain derives from a study of cytomegalovirus exposure and HLA in healthy donors. Study-wide results and caveats: Owing to their indistinguishability, certain V segments, notably TRBV6-2 and TRBV6-3, were excluded. When analyzed later, the rates of TCR association showed variation by HLA locus, with DRB1 the most and HLA-C the fewest. Despite most TCR sequences being rare, some public TCRs occurred in many donors.

The PCR made use of 60 Vbeta and 13 Jbeta primers. Clones were sequenced by immunoSEQ multiplex PCR, and TCRdb holds only the in-frame ones, with some missing. The sample consists of approximately 93,000 clones, about 66% of them appearing once. CDR1 is LGHNA and CDR2 is YNFKEQ in the germline V gene. The junction had 11 bases not matched to a gene; V was cut back by 3 bases and J by 7 bases. This CDR3 comprises 16 residues. Comment on this clone: Its antigen is not identified.

This TCR was recovered from a boy between 10 and 17 years old in good health and CMV-seropositive. The chain employs TRBV4-2 and TRBJ2-7; the match to TRBD2 covers 11 bases. Sequences were obtained from PBMCs. Here the CDR3 DNA reads TGTGCCAGCAGCCAGATTAGCGGGAGGGGGCCCGGGGAGCAGTACTTC. Translation: CASSQISGRGPGEQYF.